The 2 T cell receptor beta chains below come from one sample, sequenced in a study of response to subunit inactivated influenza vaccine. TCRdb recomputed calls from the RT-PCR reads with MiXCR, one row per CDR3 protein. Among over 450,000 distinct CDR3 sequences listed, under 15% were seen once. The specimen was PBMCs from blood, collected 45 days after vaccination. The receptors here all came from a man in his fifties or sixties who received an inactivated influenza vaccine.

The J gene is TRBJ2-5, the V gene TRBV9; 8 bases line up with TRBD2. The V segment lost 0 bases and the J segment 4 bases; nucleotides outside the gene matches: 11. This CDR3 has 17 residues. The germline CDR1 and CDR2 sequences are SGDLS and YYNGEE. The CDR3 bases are TGTGCCAGCAGCGTAGGAGGGAGCGGGGGACCCCCAGAGACCCAGTACTTC. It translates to CASSVGGSGGPPETQYF.

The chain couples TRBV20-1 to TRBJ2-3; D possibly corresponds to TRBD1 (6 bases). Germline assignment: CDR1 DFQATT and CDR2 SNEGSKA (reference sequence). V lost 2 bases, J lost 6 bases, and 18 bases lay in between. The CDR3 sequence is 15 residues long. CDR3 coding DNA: TGCAGTGCTAGAACCCCTGGGGGCGAGTGGGATACGCAGTATTTT. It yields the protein CSARTPGGEWDTQYF.